The clone carrying this T cell receptor beta chain came up a few times. The CDR3 totals 18 residues. Germline V CDR1 and CDR2: KGHSH, LQKENI. The ends lost 2 bases at V and 5 bases at J; junction bases unmatched: 13. Each CDR3 protein is one row after TCRdb ran MiXCR on the 5' RACE reads. The sample lists roughly 87,000 distinct CDR3 sequences; roughly 15% were seen once. The data were obtained in a study of T cells of healthy individuals. The TCR sequence derives from a human donor in good health. The rearrangement links TRBV18 to TRBJ2-7; 12 nucleotides line up with TRBD2. CDR3 bases: TGTGCCAGCTCACCAGACAGGGGAGCTAGCGGGAGGGCGGACGAGCAGTACTTC. Amino acid sequence: CASSPDRGASGRADEQYF.